Presented here are 2 T cell receptor beta chains from one specimen sequenced in a study of blood T cell repertoires in COVID-19. Only in-frame clones appear in the TCRdb table, and some are missing; sequencing was by immunoSEQ multiplex PCR. The sample yields 150,000 to 200,000 clones, roughly 76% seen once. Sequencing input: peripheral blood. These receptors came from a woman in her 50s with active or convalescent COVID-19.

This clone was seen a single time. This chain connects TRBV2 to TRBJ2-1, with TRBD2 matching over 10 bases. V lost 6 bases and J lost 4; bases outside the gene matches: 6. In germline, CDR1 is SNHLY, CDR2 FYNNEI. This CDR3 is 15 amino acids long. The CDR3 protein is CASRVGLAVYNEQFF. The CDR3 DNA sequence: TGTGCCAGCAGGGTCGGACTAGCGGTATACAATGAGCAGTTCTTC.

The rearrangement joins TRBV6-2 or TRBV6-3 to TRBJ1-2; 7 bases agree with TRBD1. The CDR3 extends over 16 amino acids. Germline values: CDR1 MNHEY, CDR2 SVGEGT. The ends lost 4 bases at V and 6 bases at J; junction bases unmatched: 14. CDR3 coding DNA: TGTGCCAGCAGTTTTCCCCCGGGACAGCCCTATGATGGCTACACCTTC. This translates into CASSFPPGQPYDGYTF.